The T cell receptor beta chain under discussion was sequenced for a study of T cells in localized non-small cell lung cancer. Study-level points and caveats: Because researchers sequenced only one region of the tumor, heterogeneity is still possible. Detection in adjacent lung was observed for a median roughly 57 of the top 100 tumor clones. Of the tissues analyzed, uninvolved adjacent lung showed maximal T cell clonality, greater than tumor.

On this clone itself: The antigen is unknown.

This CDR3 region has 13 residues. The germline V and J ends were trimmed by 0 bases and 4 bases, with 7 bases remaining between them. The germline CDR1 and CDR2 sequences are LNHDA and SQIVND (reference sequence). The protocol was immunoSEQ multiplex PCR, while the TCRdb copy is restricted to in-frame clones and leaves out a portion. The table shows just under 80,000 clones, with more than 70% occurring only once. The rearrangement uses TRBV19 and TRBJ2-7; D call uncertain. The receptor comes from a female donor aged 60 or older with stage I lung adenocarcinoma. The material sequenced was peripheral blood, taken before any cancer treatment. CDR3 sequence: CASSIDLGYEQYF. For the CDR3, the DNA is TGTGCCAGTAGTATAGATTTGGGATACGAGCAGTACTTC.